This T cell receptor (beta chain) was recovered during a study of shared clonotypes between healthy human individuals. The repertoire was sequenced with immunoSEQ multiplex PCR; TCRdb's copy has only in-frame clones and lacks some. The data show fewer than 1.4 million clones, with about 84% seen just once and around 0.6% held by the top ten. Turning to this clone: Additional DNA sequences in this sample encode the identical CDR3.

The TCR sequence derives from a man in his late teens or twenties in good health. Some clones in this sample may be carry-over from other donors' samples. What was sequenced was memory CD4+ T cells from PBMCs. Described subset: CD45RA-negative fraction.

CDR3 nucleotides: TGTGCCAGCAGCAACCGAGGGCAGCCCCAGCATTTT. This gives the protein CASSNRGQPQHF. The V and J genes are TRBV7-2 and TRBJ1-5, with D uncertain. Germline V gene lookup returns CDR1 SGHTA and CDR2 FQGNSA. V gave up 5 bases and J gave up 7 bases, with 9 bases separating them. There are 12 residues in the CDR3.